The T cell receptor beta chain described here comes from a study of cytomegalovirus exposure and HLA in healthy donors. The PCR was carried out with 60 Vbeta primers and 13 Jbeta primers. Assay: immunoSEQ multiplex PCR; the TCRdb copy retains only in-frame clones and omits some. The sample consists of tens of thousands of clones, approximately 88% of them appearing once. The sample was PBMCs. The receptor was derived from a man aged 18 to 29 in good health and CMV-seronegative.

The CDR3, as DNA: TGTGCCAGCAGCCGGGGGGACGCCGACTACGAGCAGTACTTC. Encoded protein: CASSRGDADYEQYF. The chain employs TRBV11-3 and TRBJ2-7; 7 nucleotides align to TRBD2. The CDR3 sequence is 14 residues long. Per germline, CDR1 SGHNT and CDR2 YENEEA. Trimming cost V 5 bases and J 3 bases; bases outside gene matches: 7.